A selection of T cell receptor beta chains follows, all from one sample in a study of T-cell reconstitution after alpha-beta-depleted transplantation in children. TCRdb redid the calling of the PCR reads with MiXCR, one entry per CDR3 protein. The data show 400,000 to 450,000 distinct CDR3 sequences, approximately 41% seen once. This specimen consisted of PBMCs, obtained before TCRalphabeta/CD19-depleted stem cell transplant. The source is a girl aged 2-9 years with aplastic anemia, due to receive a stem cell transplant. Each CDR3 is given without its conserved first and last residue. Fields, in order: V gene, CDR3 protein.

TRBV12-3/TRBV12-4,ASRPGQTYGYT
TRBV7-9,ASSYSALDRGLGGYT
TRBV6-6,ASGLAGEETQY
TRBV28,ASSLPSPDEQF
TRBV12-3/TRBV12-4,ASSFDRVEQY
TRBV15,ATSSGQGPYNEQF
TRBV20-1,SARKGAYEQY
TRBV27,ASSLGAGWADTQY
TRBV6-1,ASSDRGPFYGYT
TRBV28,ASTKLAGTQETQY
TRBV5-6,ASRAREGGWQY
TRBV20-1,SARDLLGEKLF
TRBV6-1,ASSPDTWNTEAF
TRBV23-1,ASSPLLSELSSYNEQF
TRBV12-3/TRBV12-4,ASSFYGLAGANEQF
TRBV3-1,ASSQARHTDTQY
TRBV20-1,SARMGGYALRNTGELF
TRBV5-1,ASSFGSAETQY
TRBV5-6,ASSLAGQGPLGEQY
TRBV6-5,ATRRGQDTQY
TRBV20-1,SAPPGTGRQPQH
TRBV20-1,SARVAGSQPQH
TRBV18,ASSPRTSESTDTQY
TRBV7-7,ASRSDPAGGANVLT
TRBV2,ASSAGRKSDTQY
TRBV7-2,ASSQQVGYT
TRBV20-1,SAPREEDQETQY
TRBV28,ASFKRDRVNTGELF
TRBV7-9,ASSLEGTTNEKLF
TRBV27,ASSLRQGRGANVLT
TRBV7-9,ASSPGTKQF
TRBV6-2/TRBV6-3,ASSYSTDSLTDTQY
TRBV7-8,ASSFYPRRDEKLF
TRBV28,ASSLLAGGPKGSTDTQY
TRBV20-1,SASGGGAVGNTIY
TRBV10-2,ASSESPPGTDTQY
TRBV5-1,ASSLNYNEQF
TRBV12-3/TRBV12-4,ASSPDKGGLGNNEQF
TRBV20-1,SARSRTSGANVLT
TRBV27,ASSFGEEGPQH
TRBV5-1,ASSSDAYNEQF
TRBV28,ASSSGPLKAQY
TRBV12-3/TRBV12-4,ASSLGGDTIY
TRBV11-2,SSSLVGTGLMGIYEQY
TRBV20-1,SARLPTNTGELF
TRBV4-3,ASSKAGTSDHEANVLT
TRBV7-9,ASSSDGNQETQY
TRBV12-3/TRBV12-4,ASSIGTGIEQY
TRBV20-1,SARRGQGANTEAF
TRBV6-1,ASSERGEFQETQY
TRBV6-2/TRBV6-3,ASSPVVSSNQPQH
TRBV7-9,ASSLVGDMAGYYGYT
TRBV5-1,ASSLAAGSGANYGYT
TRBV7-6,ASSLADSPYEQY
TRBV7-9,ASSLGGAPNTEAF
TRBV30,AWSVGASALYEQY
TRBV29-1,SVGRVAESYGYT
TRBV5-1,ASRRIAGAYEQY
TRBV5-1,ASSLGAGNGNEQF
TRBV5-1,ASSLSRGNEQF